A single sample is the source of the 27 T cell receptor beta chains below, sequenced in a study of OX40 agonist ivuxolimab in advanced cancers. Here immunoSEQ multiplex PCR was the method, and the copy in TCRdb shows in-frame clones only, minus some. The sample includes about 52,000 clones, 80% to 90% of them seen just once. Sequences were derived from CD4+ or CD8+ T cells sorted from blood, sampled in a trial of the OX40 agonist ivuxolimab. These receptors were obtained from an adult with an advanced solid tumor such as melanoma, head and neck, liver or kidney cancer.

This rearrangement joins TRBV18 to TRBJ2-7, with 7 bases that match TRBD1. The CDR3 length is 14 residues. V trimming: 6 bases; J trimming: 5 bases; junction bases outside the gene matches: 10. Germline-derived CDR1 and CDR2 are KGHSH and LQKENI. In DNA, the CDR3 is TGTGCCAGCTCCCCCCCAGTCCAGGGGGACGAGCAGTACTTC. This sequence encodes CASSPPVQGDEQYF.

The chain links TRBV19 to TRBJ1-1; tentatively, D is TRBD1 (5 bases). V lost 6 bases, J lost 1 base, and 12 bases lay in between. The germline gives CDR1 LNHDA, CDR2 SQIVND (reference sequence). CDR3 length: 14 residues. This CDR3 is CASSHRGPNTEAFF. The DNA of the CDR3 is TGTGCCAGTAGCCACCGGGGCCCGAACACTGAAGCTTTCTTT.

A remark on this clone: The junction differs from germline at one of its ends, possibly a read error. The chain combines TRBV6-1 with TRBJ2-5; weak D call: TRBD1 (5 bases). CDR1 MNHNS and CDR2 SASEGT come from the germline V gene. This CDR3 comprises 14 residues. The CDR3 sequence is CASGDSSQVETQYF. The DNA of the CDR3 is TGTGCCAGCGGTGACAGTTCTCAGGTGGAGACCCAGTACTTC.

This chain joins TRBV5-4 and TRBJ1-4; tentative D call: TRBD1 (5 bases). CDR1 is SGHNT and CDR2 is YYREEE in the germline V gene (reference sequence). CDR3 length equals 14 residues. Trimming stripped 0 bases from V and 6 bases from J, with 9 bases between. The CDR3 nucleotides are TGTGCCAGCAGCTTGGCCGCAGGGCATGAAAAACTGTTTTTT. It translates to CASSLAAGHEKLFF.

The J gene is TRBJ2-3, the V gene TRBV6-4, with 10 bases aligning to TRBD2. CDR3 length equals 16 residues. Germline V gives CDR1 MRHNA, CDR2 SNTAGT. The trim removed 3 bases at V and 2 bases at J, leaving 5 bases unmatched. CDR3 DNA sequence: TGTGCCAGCAGTGAGAGCAGCGGGGGGGCCACAGATACGCAGTATTTT. Its translation is CASSESSGGATDTQYF.

The chain carries TRBV5-8 and TRBJ1-6; D is perhaps TRBD1 (6 bases). The CDR3 covers 17 residues. Trimming removed 0 bases at V and 3 bases at J, with 13 bases between. The germline V gene encodes CDR1 SGHTS and CDR2 YDEGEE. DNA of the CDR3: TGTGCCAGCAGCTTGGCTGAGGACAGCGTCTATAATTCACCCCTCCACTTT. Translation: CASSLAEDSVYNSPLHF.

A single count supports this clone. The chain carries TRBV11-2 and TRBJ2-2, with no clear D. V lost 5 bases, J lost 5 bases, and 3 bases lay in between. In germline, CDR1 is SGHAT, CDR2 FQNNGV. The CDR3 is 11 amino acids. The DNA for the CDR3 is TGTGCCAGCAGCGGGACCGGGGAGCTGTTTTTT. This gives the protein CASSGTGELFF.

This clone came up once. CDR3 protein: CASGLIGYEQFF. DNA for the CDR3: TGTGCCAGCGGATTAATAGGCTATGAGCAGTTCTTC. This chain joins TRBV6-1 and TRBJ2-1; D gene ambiguous. This CDR3 region has 12 residues. V was shortened by 8 bases and J by 8 bases, with 13 bases between the two germline ends. Germline V gene lookup returns CDR1 MNHNS and CDR2 SASEGT.

The CDR3 DNA follows: TGTGCCAGCAGTCACCAAGATGATACGCAGTATTTT. It encodes CASSHQDDTQYF. This rearrangement joins TRBV27 to TRBJ2-3, with D unclear. The CDR3 is made up of 12 amino acids. Germline CDR1 is MNHEY and CDR2 is SMNVEV (reference sequence). Trimming pared 5 bases from V and 6 bases from J, leaving 9 bases between.

V is TRBV19 and J is TRBJ1-5; possibly TRBD1 for D (6 bases). Deletions cut 3 bases from V and 9 bases from J, with 24 bases between. The germline V gene encodes CDR1 LNHDA and CDR2 SQIVND (reference sequence). This CDR3 region has 17 residues. This CDR3 is CASSIPRQGLIHRPQHF. CDR3 in DNA: TGTGCCAGTAGTATCCCCCGCCAGGGGCTTATTCATCGGCCCCAGCATTTT.

This clone is labeled as medium-sized (0.01 to 0.1%). The J gene is TRBJ1-6, the V gene TRBV12-5; 9 bases are a match to TRBD1. Trimming removed 4 bases from V and 7 bases from J; junction bases left unmatched: 8. CDR1 is LGHNT and CDR2 is FRNRAP in the germline V gene. The length of the CDR3 is 16 residues. DNA of the CDR3: TGTGCTAGTGGTTCCACCTCCGGGACAGGGAATTCACCCCTCCACTTT. Its translation: CASGSTSGTGNSPLHF.

V and J are TRBV7-9 and TRBJ1-1, with no clear D. The CDR3 runs to 14 residues. V was pared by 1 base and J by 3 bases, with 9 bases between. CDR1 SEHNR and CDR2 FQNEAQ come from the germline V gene (reference sequence). CDR3 region: CASSLGWGDTEAFF. The DNA of the CDR3 is TGTGCCAGCAGCTTAGGATGGGGAGACACTGAAGCTTTCTTT.

The count of this clone is one. The V call is TRBV9, the J call TRBJ1-2, with TRBD1 matching 11 bases. CDR1 is SGDLS, CDR2 YYNGEE, per germline. The CDR3 spans 15 residues. The V segment lost 3 bases and the J segment 2 bases; nucleotides outside the gene matches: 3. DNA of the CDR3: TGTGCCAGCAGCGCCCGGACAGGGGGCAACTATGGCTACACCTTC. Its translation is CASSARTGGNYGYTF.

The J gene is TRBJ1-1, the V gene TRBV6-5, with D maybe TRBD1 (5 bases). Germline V gene data show CDR1 as MNHEY and CDR2 as SVGAGI. Trimming shortened V by 0 bases and J by 1 base, and 9 bases separated the two germline ends. The CDR3 totals 15 residues. The CDR3 is CASSYSPGRNTEAFF. CDR3 bases: TGTGCCAGCAGTTACTCTCCGGGGCGGAACACTGAAGCTTTCTTT.

The rearrangement uses TRBV5-1 and TRBJ2-7; the D call may be TRBD1 or TRBD2 (5 bases each). V was pared by 3 bases and J by 3 bases, with 13 bases between. Germline V gives CDR1 SGHRS, CDR2 YFSETQ. This CDR3 comprises 14 residues. The CDR3 is CASSSRDALYEQYF. DNA for the CDR3: TGCGCCAGCAGCTCTAGGGACGCACTCTACGAGCAGTACTTC.

The chain couples TRBV7-2 to TRBJ2-5, with unresolved D. Between the trimmed V and J ends, which lost 1 base and 5 bases, there was a span of 8 bases. The CDR3 sequence is 13 residues long. CDR1 SGHTA and CDR2 FQGNSA come from the germline V gene. The CDR3 loop is CASSLEVRETQYF. CDR3 in DNA: TGTGCCAGCAGCTTAGAAGTGCGGGAGACCCAGTACTTC. Full variable domain (missing parts from reference TRBV7-2 and TRBJ2-5): GAGVSQSPSNKVTEKGKDVELRCDPISGHTALYWYRQSLGQGLEFLIYFQGNSAPDKSGLPSDRFSAERTGGSVSTLTIQRTQQEDSAVYLCASSLEVRETQYFGPGTRLLVL.

The chain uses TRBV4-1 and TRBJ2-7, with D perhaps TRBD2 (6 bases). The CDR3 loop spans 15 amino acids. Deletions cut 3 bases from V and 0 bases from J, with 12 bases between. The germline V gene encodes CDR1 MGHRA and CDR2 YSYEKL. For the CDR3, the DNA is TGCGCCAGCAGCCACCACGTGACTAGCTCCTACGAGCAGTACTTC. Its translation: CASSHHVTSSYEQYF.

This chain connects TRBV30 to TRBJ2-1; D is unresolved. CDR1 is GTSNPN, CDR2 SVGIG, per germline (reference sequence). The CDR3 runs to 14 residues. Trimming took 4 bases from V and 4 from J, leaving 14 bases between them. The CDR3 region is CAWNSELPYNEQFF. DNA for the CDR3: TGTGCCTGGAACTCCGAGTTGCCGTACAATGAGCAGTTCTTC.

The rearrangement uses TRBV5-4 and TRBJ1-4; no definite D call. Germline V lookup: CDR1 SGHNT, CDR2 YYREEE (reference sequence). The CDR3 extends over 14 amino acids. Trimming took 0 bases from V and 4 from J, leaving 7 bases between them. As DNA, the CDR3 is TGTGCCAGCAGCTTGGTGGGGAGTAATGAAAAACTGTTTTTT. Its translation is CASSLVGSNEKLFF.

The chain employs TRBV6-1 and TRBJ2-7, with 8 bases matching TRBD1. Germline assignment: CDR1 MNHNS and CDR2 SASEGT. J lost 2 bases, V lost 1 base, and 4 bases had no gene match. The CDR3 sequence is 15 residues long. The CDR3 DNA is TGTGCCAGCAGTGAAGGACAGGGGCACCCCTACGAGCAGTACTTC. Translation gives CASSEGQGHPYEQYF.

Only a few counts were recorded for this clone. The J gene is TRBJ1-2, the V gene TRBV6-5, with D unresolved. The V gene's germline CDR1 is MNHEY and CDR2 SVGAGI. V lost 2 bases to trimming and J lost 8 bases, with 15 bases between them. The CDR3 covers 14 residues. DNA of the CDR3: TGTGCCAGCAGTTACGGTGTGTCCTTGGAGGGCTACACCTTC. Protein product: CASSYGVSLEGYTF.

A single count supports this clone. The gene calls are TRBV30 and TRBJ2-7; D is undetermined. V dropped 5 bases and J dropped 3 bases, with 5 bases sitting between them. Germline lookup yields CDR1 GTSNPN and CDR2 SVGIG (reference sequence). The CDR3 sequence is 10 residues long. The DNA of the CDR3 is TGTGCCTGGGGGGACTACGAGCAGTACTTC. It encodes CAWGDYEQYF.

The chain joins TRBV19 to TRBJ2-7, with D hard to call. The length of the CDR3 is 16 residues. V was trimmed by 5 bases and J by 3 bases, leaving 20 bases between them. Germline loops: CDR1 LNHDA, CDR2 SQIVND (reference sequence). CDR3 sequence (DNA): TGTGCCAGTAGTCCCACTGACACGCTTGCGGTCTACGAGCAGTACTTC. Translated: CASSPTDTLAVYEQYF.

The gene calls are TRBV5-6 and TRBJ2-3; 8 bases are a match to TRBD1. Germline V lookup: CDR1 SGHDT, CDR2 YYEEEE. V shed 4 bases, J shed 3 bases, and the junction held 7 bases outside the gene matches. CDR3 length: 15 amino acids. The CDR3 sequence: CASSIGQGLTDTQYF. DNA for the CDR3: TGTGCCAGCAGCATCGGACAGGGACTTACAGATACGCAGTATTTT.

Comments on this clone: Other DNA variants within this sample encode the same CDR3. The chain joins TRBV7-2 to TRBJ2-7; TRBD2 matches at 12 bases. The CDR3 has 14 amino acids. The V and J ends lost 5 bases and 4 bases, in that order; junction bases with no gene match: 3. Germline CDR1 is SGHTA and CDR2 is FQGNSA. DNA for the CDR3: TGTGCCAGCAGCCCGGGACTAGCGGGTTACGAGCAGTACTTC. It translates to CASSPGLAGYEQYF.

The chain is built from TRBV5-1 and TRBJ2-1; D may be TRBD2 (6 bases). The V end was cut by 5 bases, the J end by 9 bases, with 21 bases between. Germline V lookup: CDR1 SGHRS, CDR2 YFSETQ. This CDR3 is built from 15 residues. CDR3 nucleotide sequence: TGCGCCAGCAGTACCCGACTAGAAGGTCCCTCTGAGCAGTTCTTC. It specifies CASSTRLEGPSEQFF. The full variable domain, with the rest looked up from reference TRBV5-1 and TRBJ2-1, is KAGVTQTPRYLIKTRGQQVTLSCSPISGHRSVSWYQQTPGQGLQFLFEYFSETQRNKGNFPGRFSGRQFSNSRSEMNVSTLELGDSALYLCASSTRLEGPSEQFFGPGTRLTVL.

This sequence joins TRBV5-8 and TRBJ1-2; maybe TRBD1 (6 bases). The CDR3 runs 13 residues. V shed 4 bases and J shed 4 bases, with 11 bases lying between them. Looked up from germline, CDR1 is SGHTS and CDR2 is YDEGEE. The CDR3 DNA reads as TGTGCCAGCAGCCCAGGGGACACCTATGGCTACACCTTC. Translated, it gives CASSPGDTYGYTF. Together with reference TRBV5-8 and TRBJ1-2, the CDR3 gives the full variable domain: EAGVTQSPTHLIKTRGQQATLRCSPISGHTSVYWYQQALGLGLQFLLWYDEGEERNRGNFPPRFSGRQFPNYSSELNVNALELEDSALYLCASSPGDTYGYTFGSGTRLTVV.